This is a list of T cell receptor beta chains from one sample in a study of cytomegalovirus exposure and HLA in healthy donors. TCRdb keeps only in-frame clones here, not all; method: immunoSEQ multiplex PCR. The data show approximately 150,000 clones, roughly four fifths seen once. The sequencing input was PBMCs. Receptors were obtained from a man aged 18 to 30 in good health and CMV-seropositive. The CDR3 runs from the conserved cysteine through the conserved F or W. D genes are given only for firm matches. Clone size, where shown, is once, few, many, or a class for clones that have expanded.

TGTGCCAGCAGACAGGGCGGTAGCACAGATACGCAGTATTTT CASRQGGSTDTQYF TRBJ2-3 . TRBV28 .
TGCGCCAGCAGCCTTAGAGGGGGGGGAGACACTGAAGCTTTCTTT CASSLRGGGDTEAFF TRBJ1-1 . TRBV4-1 .
TGTGCCAGCAGTAAGACAGGGGACACTGAAGCTTTCTTT CASSKTGDTEAFF TRBJ1-1 . TRBV28 TRBD1
TGTGCCAGCAGCCCACAGGGGACCCTCACAGATACGCAGTATTTT CASSPQGTLTDTQYF TRBJ2-3 once TRBV16 TRBD1
TGTGCCAGCAGGAGGACAGGCTCCAACGAGCAGTACTTC CASRRTGSNEQYF TRBJ2-7 few TRBV28 TRBD1
TGCGCCAGCAGCTTACCACCCGGGACAGGGGACCCCTACGAGCAGTACTTC CASSLPPGTGDPYEQYF TRBJ2-7 . TRBV5-1 TRBD1
TGTGCCAGCAGCACGAGGGATGAGCAGTTCTTC CASSTRDEQFF TRBJ2-1 . TRBV28 .
TGTGCCAGCCAGCGGACAGGTACCACCTCCTACGAGCAGTACTTC CASQRTGTTSYEQYF TRBJ2-7 few TRBV25-1 TRBD1
TGTGCCAGCAGTCCCATCCGGGAGCGCGCCTACAATGAGCAGTTCTTC CASSPIRERAYNEQFF TRBJ2-1 once TRBV27 .
TGTGCCAGCAGCGAACTGGGAGATCAGCCCCAGCATTTT CASSELGDQPQHF TRBJ1-5 . TRBV7-9 .
TGTGCCAGCAGTCTAAGAGGACTAGCGGGTCCCTACAATGAGCAGTTCTTC CASSLRGLAGPYNEQFF TRBJ2-1 . TRBV27 TRBD2
TGTGCCAGCAGCGTAGGACTAGCGGTTTTCTCCTACGAGCAGTACTTC CASSVGLAVFSYEQYF TRBJ2-7 . TRBV9 TRBD2
TGTGCCAGCAGCCCCGCCGGGACACTACACGAGCAGTACTTC CASSPAGTLHEQYF TRBJ2-7 . TRBV7-9 .